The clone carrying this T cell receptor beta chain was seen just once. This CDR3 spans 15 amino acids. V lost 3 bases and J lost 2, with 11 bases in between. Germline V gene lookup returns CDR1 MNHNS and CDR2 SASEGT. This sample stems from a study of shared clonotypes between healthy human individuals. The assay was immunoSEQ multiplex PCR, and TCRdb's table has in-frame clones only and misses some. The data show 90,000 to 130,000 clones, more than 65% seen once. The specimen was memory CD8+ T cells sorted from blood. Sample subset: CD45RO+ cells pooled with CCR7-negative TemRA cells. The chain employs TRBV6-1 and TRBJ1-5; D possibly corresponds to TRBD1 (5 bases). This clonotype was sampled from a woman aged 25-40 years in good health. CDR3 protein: CASSDPGGGNQPQHF. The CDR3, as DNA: TGTGCCAGCAGTGATCCGGGGGGTGGCAATCAGCCCCAGCATTTT.